This T cell receptor beta chain is drawn from a study of blood T cell repertoires in COVID-19. Study as a whole: Some COVID-19 samples were acute and others convalescent; all came from the United States, Italy and Spain.

Authors' methods: Estimated nucleated cell counts came from reference gene primer amplification. Clones were read by immunoSEQ multiplex PCR, and TCRdb kept only the in-frame ones, dropping some. The D gene and trimming were derived from the DNA, and the V and J assignments and clone size from that table. The data contain around 180,000 clones, around four fifths of them singletons. Germline CDR1 SGHRS, CDR2 YFSETQ. CDR3 length: 13 residues. Trimming took off 7 bases at V and 6 bases at J, with 16 bases between the two ends. The sequencing input was peripheral blood. The chain employs TRBV5-1 and TRBJ1-2; maybe TRBD1 (5 bases). The receptor comes from a woman aged 25 to 39 with acute or convalescent COVID-19. The CDR3 nucleotides read TGCGCCAGCGCCTCCGGGGGGGATAATGGCTACACCTTC. This gives the protein CASASGGDNGYTF.